This T cell receptor (beta chain) was profiled in a study of cytomegalovirus exposure and HLA in healthy donors. Overall study results and limits: As a later analysis revealed, most CMV-associated TCR beta chains appeared HLA-restricted.

The PCR employed 60 Vbeta primers together with 13 Jbeta primers. Repertoires were generated with immunoSEQ multiplex PCR, while TCRdb's copy carries only in-frame clones and drops some. The sample records over 150,000 clones, roughly four fifths being singletons. Remarks on this clone: The target antigen is unknown.

Trimming shortened V by 2 bases and J by 2 bases, and 10 bases separated the two germline ends. CDR1 is SEHNR, CDR2 FQNEAQ, per germline (reference sequence). The CDR3 runs 14 residues. This clonotype originated in a man aged 45-65 years in good health and CMV-seronegative. This rearrangement joins TRBV7-9 to TRBJ2-7; D perhaps matches TRBD2 (6 bases). Sequenced: PBMCs. CDR3 in DNA: TGTGCCAGCAGCTTAAGGGACTCGCCCTACGAGCAGTACTTC. This gives the protein CASSLRDSPYEQYF.